These 32 T cell receptor beta chains share one sample of origin, sequenced in a study of T cells in Graves' hyperthyroidism and ophthalmopathy. There were TCR beta CDR3 regions amplified from RNA transcripts. Using the HTBI primer set, a first-round RT-PCR was run on the TCR CDR3. TCRdb ran MiXCR on the multiplex PCR reads and lists one entry per CDR3 protein. The table lists over 500,000 distinct CDR3 sequences, roughly 45% of them singletons, with around 47% in the top ten. Sequencing was performed on peripheral blood or thyroid tissue (not recorded which). The receptors derive from an adult woman with Graves' disease, either hyperthyroidism or ophthalmopathy (not recorded which).

The chain couples TRBV15 to TRBJ1-5; 9 positions match TRBD1. J gave up 7 bases and V 1 base, and 5 bases lay outside the gene matches. The CDR3 is 15 amino acids. CDR1 is LNHNV, CDR2 YYDKDF, per germline (reference sequence). CDR3 sequence: CATSRGDRASQPQHF. The CDR3 DNA is TGTGCCACCAGCAGAGGGGACAGGGCTAGCCAGCCCCAGCATTTT.

The sample holds a few counts of this clonotype. V is TRBV2 and J is TRBJ2-3; D possibly uses TRBD1 or TRBD2 (5 bases each). V was clipped by 3 bases and J by 5 bases, with 15 bases between them. The CDR3 length is 15 residues. In germline, CDR1 is SNHLY, CDR2 FYNNEI. CDR3 sequence reads: CASSETRGRGDTQYF. The CDR3 coding sequence is TGTGCCAGCAGTGAGACAAGGGGACGCGGAGATACGCAGTATTTT.

The chain couples TRBV11-2 to TRBJ1-1, with D hard to call. This CDR3 region has 13 residues. Per the germline V gene, CDR1 is SGHAT and CDR2 is FQNNGV. Trimming took off 4 bases at V and 10 bases at J, with 16 bases between the two ends. CDR3 region: CASSYSGRSGAFF. The CDR3 DNA sequence: TGTGCCAGCAGCTATAGCGGGAGATCGGGAGCTTTCTTT.

The gene calls are TRBV12-3 or TRBV12-4 and TRBJ1-6; 8 bases are shared with TRBD1. The CDR3 consists of 16 residues. Trimming cost V 2 bases and J 6 bases; bases outside gene matches: 6. CDR3 loop: CASSLLFGQGNSPLHF. The CDR3 coding sequence is TGTGCCAGCAGTTTATTGTTTGGACAGGGTAATTCACCCCTCCACTTT.

This clonotype was counted many times. The chain combines TRBV5-1 with TRBJ2-5; no reliable D call. V shed 1 base and J shed 7 bases, with 17 bases lying between them. In germline, CDR1 is SGHRS, CDR2 YFSETQ. The CDR3 has 15 residues. As DNA, the CDR3 is TGCGCCAGCAGCTTGAGACAACTCGGCCCGGGGACCCAGTACTTC. Encoded protein: CASSLRQLGPGTQYF.

This clonotype has a count of ten or more. The J gene is TRBJ1-1, the V gene TRBV3-1; D ambiguous. The germline CDR1 and CDR2 sequences are LGHDT and YNNKEL (reference sequence). The CDR3 is 13 residues long. V dropped 1 base and J dropped 3 bases, with 6 bases sitting between them. DNA of the CDR3: TGTGCCAGCAGCCAAGTACGGGACACTGAAGCTTTCTTT. It codes for CASSQVRDTEAFF.

This clonotype was recorded many times. The CDR3 DNA reads TGTGCCAGTCGGGTCGACTCCTACGAGCAGTACTTC. This gives the protein CASRVDSYEQYF. V gene TRBV2 combines with J gene TRBJ2-7; D ambiguous. CDR1 is SNHLY, CDR2 FYNNEI, per germline. The CDR3 extends over 12 amino acids. Trimming shortened V by 9 bases and J by 0 bases, and 9 bases separated the two germline ends.

This chain uses TRBV29-1 with TRBJ2-2, with a weak D call TRBD1 (5 bases). In germline, CDR1 is SQVTM, CDR2 ANQGSEA. CDR3 size: 14 residues. V shed 3 bases and J shed 4 bases, with 12 bases lying between them. The CDR3 nucleotides read TGCAGCGTTGAGGGGCAGGCATTCACCGGGGAGCTGTTTTTT. It yields the protein CSVEGQAFTGELFF.

This clonotype was picked up many times. CDR3 sequence: CAISEGDRGGQYF. The CDR3 DNA follows: TGTGCCATCAGTGAGGGGGACAGGGGCGGGCAGTACTTC. The chain uses TRBV10-3 and TRBJ2-7; TRBD1 agrees at 10 bases. The CDR3 has 13 amino acids. The germline CDR1 and CDR2 sequences are ENHRY and SYGVKD. The trim removed 2 bases at V and 9 bases at J, leaving 4 bases unmatched.

This chain joins TRBV2 and TRBJ2-7; D possibly uses TRBD1 or TRBD2 (5 bases each). The CDR3 length is 13 residues. Deletions cut 3 bases from V and 3 bases from J, with 9 bases between. Germline-derived CDR1 and CDR2 are SNHLY and FYNNEI. CDR3 amino acids: CASSEGPRYEQYF. The CDR3 region has the DNA TGTGCCAGCAGTGAGGGACCCCGCTACGAGCAGTACTTC.

The V call is TRBV7-2, the J call TRBJ1-1; D gene unclear. V lost 5 bases, J lost 0 bases, and 16 bases lay in between. Per germline, CDR1 SGHTA and CDR2 FQGNSA. This CDR3 has 16 residues. CDR3 sequence: CASSQLAGGLNTEAFF. CDR3 DNA: TGTGCCAGCAGCCAACTAGCGGGAGGGTTGAACACTGAAGCTTTCTTT. Variable domain in full (rest from reference TRBV7-2 and TRBJ1-1): GAGVSQSPSNKVTEKGKDVELRCDPISGHTALYWYRQSLGQGLEFLIYFQGNSAPDKSGLPSDRFSAERTGGSVSTLTIQRTQQEDSAVYLCASSQLAGGLNTEAFFGQGTRLTVV.

This chain links TRBV7-9 with TRBJ2-5; 7 nucleotides agree with TRBD1. CDR3 size: 14 residues. The germline V gene has CDR1 SEHNR and CDR2 FQNEAQ (reference sequence). Unmatched junction bases numbered 5, after V lost 2 bases and J lost 5 bases. The CDR3 reads CASSLPTGWETQYF. CDR3 nucleotide sequence: TGTGCCAGCAGCTTACCGACAGGGTGGGAGACCCAGTACTTC.

Note on this clonotype: A read error may be the cause here, since a much bigger clone is one base away. V is TRBV11-1 and J is TRBJ1-1; D gene ambiguous. Germline V gene lookup returns CDR1 SGHAT and CDR2 FQDESV (reference sequence). The CDR3 runs 17 residues. V lost 4 bases to trimming and J lost 0 bases, with 18 bases between them. CDR3 sequence: CASSWMRGGVMNTEAFF. CDR3 DNA: TGTGCCAGCAGCTGGATGAGAGGTGGGGTGATGAACACTGAAGCTTTCTTT.

The chain has TRBV20-1 and TRBJ1-5; 8 bases line up with TRBD1. CDR1 and CDR2 (germline): DFQATT, SNEGSKA (reference sequence). V was pared by 2 bases and J by 4 bases, with 7 bases of the junction left unmatched. This CDR3 has 15 amino acids. The CDR3 region is CSARLDRVLNQPQHF. The CDR3 region has the DNA TGCAGTGCTAGATTGGACAGGGTGTTGAATCAGCCCCAGCATTTT.

This clonotype occurred many times. This sequence joins TRBV5-8 and TRBJ2-2, with 8 bases aligning to TRBD2. The germline V gene has CDR1 SGHTS and CDR2 YDEGEE. The CDR3 has 16 residues. V gave up 2 bases and J gave up 4 bases; unmatched junction bases: 7. The CDR3 region has the DNA TGTGCCAGCAGCTTAATAGCGGGAATAGGCACCGGGGAGCTGTTTTTT. Encoded protein: CASSLIAGIGTGELFF.

About this clonotype: This clone may be a read error of a much larger clone one base away. The chain links TRBV20-1 to TRBJ2-7; D is undetermined. Trimming cost V 7 bases and J 1 base, with 11 bases left between them. The length of the CDR3 is 12 residues. CDR1 and CDR2 (germline): DFQATT, SNEGSKA (reference sequence). The DNA for the CDR3 is TGCAGTGGTATAGGCAGATCCTACGAGCAGTACTTC. It yields the protein CSGIGRSYEQYF.

Turning to this clonotype: Just one base apart from a much larger clone, this may be a read error. The chain employs TRBV9 and TRBJ2-2; possibly TRBD2 for D (6 bases). The CDR3 runs to 16 residues. Looked up from germline, CDR1 is SGDLS and CDR2 is YYNGEE. V lost 2 bases and J lost 1, with 12 bases in between. For the CDR3, the DNA is TGTGCCAGCAGCGTCGCGTCGGGGGTGAACACCGGGGAGCTGTTTTTT. It translates to CASSVASGVNTGELFF.

This clonotype has only a few counts. The chain couples TRBV2 to TRBJ1-4, with unresolved D. CDR1 SNHLY and CDR2 FYNNEI come from the germline V gene. The V and J ends lost 4 bases and 8 bases respectively, with 11 bases between them. The CDR3 consists of 13 residues. The CDR3 spells CASSVGIFEKLFF. CDR3 in DNA: TGTGCCAGCAGTGTGGGGATTTTCGAAAAACTGTTTTTT.

This rearrangement joins TRBV20-1 to TRBJ1-1; D gene unclear. The CDR3 contains 16 residues. The V and J ends lost 0 bases and 2 bases respectively, with 16 bases between them. Germline values: CDR1 DFQATT, CDR2 SNEGSKA (reference sequence). The DNA of the CDR3 is TGCAGTGCTAGAGAAGTGAGCAGGAACCTAAACACTGAAGCTTTCTTT. Its protein is CSAREVSRNLNTEAFF.

As to this clonotype: A much larger clone is a single base away; this may be a read error. This rearrangement joins TRBV5-1 to TRBJ2-7; maybe TRBD1 (5 bases). The CDR3 is 13 residues long. The V and J ends lost 0 bases and 3 bases respectively, with 7 bases between them. Germline V lookup: CDR1 SGHRS, CDR2 YFSETQ. The CDR3 bases are TGCGCCAGCAGCTTGGCAGGGTACTACGAGCAGTACTTC. This codes for CASSLAGYYEQYF.

This clonotype came up many times. The chain employs TRBV29-1 and TRBJ1-1; 9 nucleotides match TRBD1. The CDR3 has 12 amino acids. The V gene's germline CDR1 is SQVTM and CDR2 ANQGSEA. With 3 bases clipped from V and 11 bases from J, the junction kept 7 bases outside the gene matches. The CDR3 DNA reads TGCAGCGTTGAGGCGGGACAGGGTTCGGCTTTCTTT. This translates into CSVEAGQGSAFF.

This sequence joins TRBV7-9 and TRBJ2-7, with 7 bases matching TRBD2. Germline loops: CDR1 SEHNR, CDR2 FQNEAQ (reference sequence). J gave up 4 bases and V 2 bases, and 8 bases lay outside the gene matches. CDR3 length equals 15 residues. The chain's CDR3 is CASSLSGGGGYEQYF. In DNA form, the CDR3 reads TGTGCCAGCAGCTTAAGTGGCGGGGGAGGGTACGAGCAGTACTTC.

Comments on this clonotype: This could be a read error, since a much larger clone is one nucleotide away. This chain joins TRBV20-1 and TRBJ1-6, with TRBD1 as a possible D gene (6 bases). V lost 5 bases, J lost 13 bases, and 12 bases lay in between. The CDR3 has 11 residues. Germline V gene data show CDR1 as DFQATT and CDR2 as SNEGSKA (reference sequence). The CDR3 is CSARGRGPLHF. The CDR3 DNA sequence: TGCAGTGCTCGTGGGAGGGGGCCCCTCCACTTT.

This clonotype has just a few counts. The chain employs TRBV24-1 and TRBJ1-5, with D maybe TRBD1 (6 bases). This CDR3 has 16 residues. V lost 4 bases and J lost 2, with 14 bases in between. The germline V gene encodes CDR1 KGHDR and CDR2 SFDVKD. Written as DNA, the CDR3 is TGTGCCACCAGTGACTTACAGGGTTGTGGCAATCAGCCCCAGCATTTT. Residues: CATSDLQGCGNQPQHF.

This clonotype appeared a few times. The chain is built from TRBV2 and TRBJ2-1; tentative D call: TRBD1 (7 bases). The V gene lost 5 bases and the J gene lost 9 bases, with 17 bases spanning the gap. Germline CDR1 SNHLY, CDR2 FYNNEI. The CDR3 runs to 14 residues. The CDR3 nucleotides are TGTGCCAGCAGTCCCGCGGAGGGGGCGGGTGAGCAGTTCTTC. The encoded protein is CASSPAEGAGEQFF.

The table lists this clonotype with a few counts. The chain employs TRBV7-2 and TRBJ2-5; tentatively, D is TRBD2 (6 bases). Trimming left V 1 base short and J 5 bases short, with 11 bases between. CDR3 length: 14 amino acids. The germline gives CDR1 SGHTA, CDR2 FQGNSA. The CDR3 region has the DNA TGTGCCAGCAGCTTAGTGGCGGGAAGGGAGACCCAGTACTTC. This translates into CASSLVAGRETQYF.

The chain carries TRBV9 and TRBJ2-3, with 10 bases fitting TRBD2. V gave up 2 bases and J gave up 4 bases; unmatched junction bases: 4. The germline gives CDR1 SGDLS, CDR2 YYNGEE. The CDR3 consists of 15 residues. CDR3 in DNA: TGTGCCAGCAGCGTGGCCGGGACTAGCGCAGATACGCAGTATTTT. Amino acid sequence: CASSVAGTSADTQYF.

This clonotype was detected many times. The chain is built from TRBV6-1 and TRBJ2-7; D is possibly TRBD2 (5 bases). V was cut by 6 bases and J by 2 bases, with 8 bases left in between. The V gene's germline CDR1 is MNHNS and CDR2 SASEGT. CDR3 length equals 12 residues. The CDR3 region has the DNA TGTGCCAGCAGAAGCGGCCCCTACGAGCAGTACTTC. Amino acid sequence: CASRSGPYEQYF.

The rearrangement uses TRBV10-3 and TRBJ2-1; 9 nucleotides align to TRBD2. The V gene end was trimmed by 3 bases and the J gene end by 7 bases; junction bases not matched to a gene: 7. Germline values: CDR1 ENHRY, CDR2 SYGVKD. The CDR3 spans 15 residues. The CDR3 region is CAISERGGRANEQFF. CDR3 bases: TGTGCCATCAGTGAAAGAGGCGGGAGGGCTAATGAGCAGTTCTTC.

This clonotype has a count of ten or more. V gene TRBV11-2 combines with J gene TRBJ2-5; D uncertain. V was cut by 4 bases and J by 13 bases, with 16 bases left in between. Germline V gene data show CDR1 as SGHAT and CDR2 as FQNNGV. The CDR3 has 12 amino acids. The DNA for the CDR3 is TGTGCCAGCAGCTCAGACAACCGAAGAGGGTACTTC. Translation: CASSSDNRRGYF.

This clonotype was detected once. The chain has TRBV2 and TRBJ1-1; D is unclear. V was trimmed by 11 bases and J by 3 bases, leaving 16 bases between them. The germline CDR1 and CDR2 sequences are SNHLY and FYNNEI. The CDR3 has 13 residues. This CDR3 reads CAWSLDLHTEAFF. The CDR3 DNA reads TGTGCCTGGAGTCTCGACTTACACACTGAAGCTTTCTTT.

A note on this clonotype: An end of the junction differs from the germline gene, which may be a read error. The chain has TRBV12-3 or TRBV12-4 and TRBJ1-1; D is perhaps TRBD1 (6 bases). The CDR3 covers 16 residues. In nucleotides, the CDR3 is TGTGCCGGCAGTTTCGGGACATTCCTACCCAACACTGAAGCTTTCTTT. Amino acid sequence: CAGSFGTFLPNTEAFF.